These T cell receptor beta chains were read from a single sample in a study of blood T cells in healthy people across ages. TCRdb ran MiXCR on the 5' RACE reads and lists one entry per CDR3 protein. The profile covers about 800,000 distinct CDR3 sequences, with more than 45% appearing a single time and about 20% taken by the ten largest. What was sequenced was blood. Receptors were obtained from a man aged 25-40 years in good health. CDR3s include the opening cysteine and the closing phenylalanine or tryptophan. Fields, in order: CDR3 DNA, CDR3 protein, clone size, V gene, D gene, J gene. A D gene is named only where the DNA matches it firmly. Only some rows state a clone size, as once, few, many or a class for expanded clones.

cdr3_nt: TGCAGCGTTGCGGTTTATAGCGGGCCTCAGTTCTTC
cdr3_aa: CSVAVYSGPQFF
clone_size: NA
v_call: TRBV29-1
d_call: TRBD2
j_call: TRBJ2-1

cdr3_nt: TGTGCCAGCAGCCAAGATGGTCTAGATGGTACGCAGTATTTT
cdr3_aa: CASSQDGLDGTQYF
clone_size: NA
v_call: TRBV3-1
d_call: NA
j_call: TRBJ2-3

cdr3_nt: TGTGCCAGCAGCTTGAGTAGCGGGGGGGTTTACAATGAGCAGTACTTC
cdr3_aa: CASSLSSGGVYNEQYF
clone_size: NA
v_call: TRBV13
d_call: TRBD2
j_call: TRBJ2-7

cdr3_nt: TGTGCTAGCCAGCGGGGGGGCCGGGGTGAGCAGTTCTTC
cdr3_aa: CASQRGGRGEQFF
clone_size: NA
v_call: TRBV12-3/TRBV12-4
d_call: TRBD2
j_call: TRBJ2-1

cdr3_nt: TGTGCCAGCAGTGACCTCGCCAACGAGCAGTACTTC
cdr3_aa: CASSDLANEQYF
clone_size: NA
v_call: TRBV2
d_call: NA
j_call: TRBJ2-7

cdr3_nt: TGTGCCAGCAGCCAGGGGCAGGGTAGCTCCTACAATGAGCAGTTCTTC
cdr3_aa: CASSQGQGSSYNEQFF
clone_size: few
v_call: TRBV7-9
d_call: NA
j_call: TRBJ2-1

cdr3_nt: TGTGCCAGCAGTCCCCCCGGGGAATATAGGGAGACCCAGTACTTC
cdr3_aa: CASSPPGEYRETQYF
clone_size: NA
v_call: TRBV28
d_call: NA
j_call: TRBJ2-5

cdr3_nt: TGCAGCGTTCAGCCGGGACTAGCATACGAGCAGTACTTC
cdr3_aa: CSVQPGLAYEQYF
clone_size: few
v_call: TRBV29-1
d_call: TRBD2
j_call: TRBJ2-7

cdr3_nt: TGCGCCAGCAGCTTGGACGGACTAGCGGGAGGGATGGATACGCAGTATTTT
cdr3_aa: CASSLDGLAGGMDTQYF
clone_size: once
v_call: TRBV5-1
d_call: TRBD2
j_call: TRBJ2-3

cdr3_nt: TGCCCCGGTGTAAATGAGCAGTTCTTC
cdr3_aa: CPGVNEQFF
clone_size: NA
v_call: TRBV29-1
d_call: NA
j_call: TRBJ2-1

cdr3_nt: TGTGCCATCAGTGAGTTGGACCATTCGGAATCTGGCTACACCTTC
cdr3_aa: CAISELDHSESGYTF
clone_size: NA
v_call: TRBV10-3
d_call: NA
j_call: TRBJ1-2

cdr3_nt: TGTGCCAGCAGCCAAGATACAGGATGGGATGAGCAGTTCTTC
cdr3_aa: CASSQDTGWDEQFF
clone_size: few
v_call: TRBV4-2
d_call: NA
j_call: TRBJ2-1

cdr3_nt: TGTGCCAGCAGTTTGGGCTTGGGGGGATACTCACCCCTCCACTTT
cdr3_aa: CASSLGLGGYSPLHF
clone_size: once
v_call: TRBV28
d_call: NA
j_call: TRBJ1-6

cdr3_nt: TGTGCCATCAGTGGACTAGCTGACACAGATACGCAGTATTTT
cdr3_aa: CAISGLADTDTQYF
clone_size: few
v_call: TRBV10-3
d_call: TRBD2
j_call: TRBJ2-3

cdr3_nt: TGTGCCACCTGGACTAGAAATGAGCAGTTCTTC
cdr3_aa: CATWTRNEQFF
clone_size: few
v_call: TRBV6-5
d_call: TRBD2
j_call: TRBJ2-1

cdr3_nt: TGTGCCAGCAGTTCACCCCAGCGCGGGCGATACAATGAGCAGTTCTTC
cdr3_aa: CASSSPQRGRYNEQFF
clone_size: few
v_call: TRBV6-2/TRBV6-3
d_call: NA
j_call: TRBJ2-1

cdr3_nt: TGCGCCAGCAGCTTGGATCAGGGACAGCCCCAGCATTTT
cdr3_aa: CASSLDQGQPQHF
clone_size: NA
v_call: TRBV5-1
d_call: NA
j_call: TRBJ1-5

cdr3_nt: TGTGCCATCAATGGGAAAGCAAATACGCAGTATTTT
cdr3_aa: CAINGKANTQYF
clone_size: NA
v_call: TRBV10-3
d_call: NA
j_call: TRBJ2-3

cdr3_nt: TGCAGTGCCCGGGGGGACTATGAAGAGACCCAGTACTTC
cdr3_aa: CSARGDYEETQYF
clone_size: medium-sized
v_call: TRBV20-1
d_call: TRBD2
j_call: TRBJ2-5

cdr3_nt: TGTGCCAGCAGCGCTACAGTGACCTTGTCAAATTATGGCTACACCTTC
cdr3_aa: CASSATVTLSNYGYTF
clone_size: NA
v_call: TRBV9
d_call: NA
j_call: TRBJ1-2

cdr3_nt: TGTGCCAGCAGTAGCCGGGACAGGGGATGGGGCTCCTACGAGCAGTACTTC
cdr3_aa: CASSSRDRGWGSYEQYF
clone_size: NA
v_call: TRBV6-1
d_call: TRBD1
j_call: TRBJ2-7

cdr3_nt: TGTGCCAGCAGTTTCGGGGAAGCTGGTCAGCCCCAGCATTTT
cdr3_aa: CASSFGEAGQPQHF
clone_size: NA
v_call: TRBV6-6
d_call: NA
j_call: TRBJ1-5

cdr3_nt: TGTGCCAGCAGCATTTTGACAGGAGACGATGAAGCTTTCTTT
cdr3_aa: CASSILTGDDEAFF
clone_size: few
v_call: TRBV9
d_call: NA
j_call: TRBJ1-1

cdr3_nt: TGTGCCAGCAGCGCGGGGACAGGGTACTATGGCTACACCTTC
cdr3_aa: CASSAGTGYYGYTF
clone_size: NA
v_call: TRBV7-6
d_call: TRBD1
j_call: TRBJ1-2

cdr3_nt: TGTGCCAGCATGGGGTACCAAGAGACCCAGTACTTC
cdr3_aa: CASMGYQETQYF
clone_size: NA
v_call: TRBV12-3/TRBV12-4
d_call: NA
j_call: TRBJ2-5

cdr3_nt: TGTGCCAGCAACGATTACACAGATACGCAGTATTTT
cdr3_aa: CASNDYTDTQYF
clone_size: NA
v_call: TRBV12-3/TRBV12-4
d_call: NA
j_call: TRBJ2-3

cdr3_nt: TGCAGCGTTGGGGTTCTTTACGAGCAGTACTTC
cdr3_aa: CSVGVLYEQYF
clone_size: many
v_call: TRBV29-1
d_call: NA
j_call: TRBJ2-7

cdr3_nt: TGTGCCAGCAGCTTTATACTAGCGGACTTTTACGAGCAGTACTTC
cdr3_aa: CASSFILADFYEQYF
clone_size: once
v_call: TRBV11-3
d_call: TRBD2
j_call: TRBJ2-7

cdr3_nt: TGTGCCAGCAGACGAGAAAAACTGTTTTTT
cdr3_aa: CASRREKLFF
clone_size: NA
v_call: TRBV25-1
d_call: NA
j_call: TRBJ1-4

cdr3_nt: TGTGCCAGTCATGTGCTAGCGGGAGAGGAGACCCAGTACTTC
cdr3_aa: CASHVLAGEETQYF
clone_size: NA
v_call: TRBV6-2/TRBV6-3
d_call: TRBD2
j_call: TRBJ2-5

cdr3_nt: TGTGCCAGCAGATCTGGCTCAAGAGAGACCCAGTACTTC
cdr3_aa: CASRSGSRETQYF
clone_size: few
v_call: TRBV28
d_call: NA
j_call: TRBJ2-5

cdr3_nt: TGTGCCAGCATACTAGCTTCAGGGGAGACCCAGTACTTC
cdr3_aa: CASILASGETQYF
clone_size: NA
v_call: TRBV7-2
d_call: NA
j_call: TRBJ2-5

cdr3_nt: TGTGCCAGCAGTTACGCTAGCTCAGGTGATACGCAGTATTTT
cdr3_aa: CASSYASSGDTQYF
clone_size: NA
v_call: TRBV6-5
d_call: NA
j_call: TRBJ2-3

cdr3_nt: TGTGCCAGCCGTTCCAATAATGCTGCTAATGAAAAACTGTTTTTT
cdr3_aa: CASRSNNAANEKLFF
clone_size: NA
v_call: TRBV6-6
d_call: NA
j_call: TRBJ1-4

cdr3_nt: TGCAGTGCTAGAGTAGCGGTGGGGGTCTTTGATGGCTACACCTTC
cdr3_aa: CSARVAVGVFDGYTF
clone_size: few
v_call: TRBV20-1
d_call: NA
j_call: TRBJ1-2

cdr3_nt: TGTGCTAGCAGCTTAAATTTGGGAGAGACCCAGTACTTC
cdr3_aa: CASSLNLGETQYF
clone_size: few
v_call: TRBV7-9
d_call: NA
j_call: TRBJ2-5

cdr3_nt: TGCAGTGCTAGAGTGGGCTCGCGAGGAGAGCAGTTCTTC
cdr3_aa: CSARVGSRGEQFF
clone_size: NA
v_call: TRBV20-1
d_call: NA
j_call: TRBJ2-1

cdr3_nt: TGCAGTGCTAAACCCAATGACAAGCGAGAGACCCAGTACTTC
cdr3_aa: CSAKPNDKRETQYF
clone_size: many
v_call: TRBV20-1
d_call: NA
j_call: TRBJ2-5

cdr3_nt: TGCGCCAGCAGCATAGGGACGGACGGGTCCTACGAGCAGTACTTC
cdr3_aa: CASSIGTDGSYEQYF
clone_size: NA
v_call: TRBV5-1
d_call: NA
j_call: TRBJ2-7

cdr3_nt: TGCAGTGCTCGACCGGGAGAGGGATATGGCTACACCTTC
cdr3_aa: CSARPGEGYGYTF
clone_size: many
v_call: TRBV20-1
d_call: NA
j_call: TRBJ1-2

cdr3_nt: TGTGCCAGCAGTTCCTTGACTAGGCAATACAATGAGCAGTTCTTC
cdr3_aa: CASSSLTRQYNEQFF
clone_size: NA
v_call: TRBV28
d_call: NA
j_call: TRBJ2-1

cdr3_nt: TGTGCCAGCAGTGACCTCGACTCGGGAGGCTACACCTTC
cdr3_aa: CASSDLDSGGYTF
clone_size: NA
v_call: TRBV6-4
d_call: NA
j_call: TRBJ1-2

cdr3_nt: TGTGCCATCAGTGACCCTAGACTAGCGGGAGTCTTTCGAGAGACCCAGTACTTC
cdr3_aa: CAISDPRLAGVFRETQYF
clone_size: NA
v_call: TRBV10-3
d_call: TRBD2
j_call: TRBJ2-5

cdr3_nt: TGCAGCGTTGGGACCCAACGGGAGACCCAGTACTTC
cdr3_aa: CSVGTQRETQYF
clone_size: NA
v_call: TRBV29-1
d_call: NA
j_call: TRBJ2-5

cdr3_nt: TGTGCCAGCAGGTACCGGGGATCAGATACGCAGTATTTT
cdr3_aa: CASRYRGSDTQYF
clone_size: few
v_call: TRBV3-1
d_call: NA
j_call: TRBJ2-3

cdr3_nt: TGTGCCAGCGGGACTAGCAGGAAATGGGACTACGAGCAGTACTTC
cdr3_aa: CASGTSRKWDYEQYF
clone_size: few
v_call: TRBV28
d_call: TRBD2
j_call: TRBJ2-7

cdr3_nt: TGTGCCAGCAGCCAAGGACTAGATGTAGATACGCAGTATTTT
cdr3_aa: CASSQGLDVDTQYF
clone_size: NA
v_call: TRBV5-4
d_call: TRBD2
j_call: TRBJ2-3

cdr3_nt: TGTGCCAGCAGCTTGAAGCGGGAGGGTGTCCCAGATACGCAGTATTTT
cdr3_aa: CASSLKREGVPDTQYF
clone_size: few
v_call: TRBV7-2
d_call: TRBD2
j_call: TRBJ2-3

cdr3_nt: TGTGCCAGCAGCGTATCCCCAGGGATCGAGCAGTACTTC
cdr3_aa: CASSVSPGIEQYF
clone_size: NA
v_call: TRBV7-6
d_call: NA
j_call: TRBJ2-7

cdr3_nt: TGCGCCAGCAGCTCCGGGACTAGCGGGGGGGGGAATGAGCAGTTCTTC
cdr3_aa: CASSSGTSGGGNEQFF
clone_size: NA
v_call: TRBV4-3
d_call: TRBD2
j_call: TRBJ2-1

cdr3_nt: TGTGCCACCATGGACTTAAGCACCGGGGAGCTGTTTTTT
cdr3_aa: CATMDLSTGELFF
clone_size: NA
v_call: TRBV10-3
d_call: NA
j_call: TRBJ2-2

cdr3_nt: TGCAGTGCTACAGGCGGACACGAGGGGGAGACCCAGTACTTC
cdr3_aa: CSATGGHEGETQYF
clone_size: NA
v_call: TRBV20-1
d_call: NA
j_call: TRBJ2-5

cdr3_nt: TGCAGCGTTCGGGACGGCCGGTATGGCTACACCTTC
cdr3_aa: CSVRDGRYGYTF
clone_size: NA
v_call: TRBV29-1
d_call: NA
j_call: TRBJ1-2

cdr3_nt: TGCAGCGGGAGAGGGGGGACCTACAATGAGCAGTTCTTC
cdr3_aa: CSGRGGTYNEQFF
clone_size: NA
v_call: TRBV29-1
d_call: NA
j_call: TRBJ2-1

cdr3_nt: TGTGCCATCAGTGAGACAGGGGGAAACGGCGAGCAGTACTTC
cdr3_aa: CAISETGGNGEQYF
clone_size: NA
v_call: TRBV10-3
d_call: TRBD1
j_call: TRBJ2-7

cdr3_nt: TGTGCCAGCAGCCCGGGGGGGCCGAACACTGAAGCTTTCTTT
cdr3_aa: CASSPGGPNTEAFF
clone_size: NA
v_call: TRBV28
d_call: NA
j_call: TRBJ1-1

cdr3_nt: TGCAGCGTTGTACAGGGGGCGAAAAGCTCCTACAATGAGCAGTTCTTC
cdr3_aa: CSVVQGAKSSYNEQFF
clone_size: NA
v_call: TRBV29-1
d_call: TRBD1
j_call: TRBJ2-1